This T cell receptor beta chain emerged from a study of T cell responses to AZD1222 COVID-19 vaccine. Study results and caveats: Donors were largely white British and mainly female; clonal diversity was possibly underestimated. The study sampled repertoires only after the peak T cell response.

The V gene's germline CDR1 is MNHEY and CDR2 SVGAGI. V trimming: 7 bases; J trimming: 7 bases; junction bases outside the gene matches: 12. The CDR3 has 15 amino acids. About this clone: Its antigen is unknown.

The data were produced by immunoSEQ multiplex PCR, yet TCRdb's version contains in-frame clones alone and is incomplete. This table has approximately 140,000 clones, under 95% appearing once. The sequenced sample was peripheral blood, obtained on day 0 of AZD1222 vaccination. This sequence originates from an adult in good health. This chain uses TRBV6-5 with TRBJ2-1; 8 bases fit TRBD2. CDR3 sequence reads: CASIFTAGGGNEQFF. The CDR3, as DNA: TGTGCCAGCATTTTTACTGCGGGAGGTGGGAATGAGCAGTTCTTC.